The next 2 T cell receptor beta chains were all read from a single sample in a study of blood T cell repertoires in COVID-19. The protocol was immunoSEQ multiplex PCR, while the TCRdb copy is restricted to in-frame clones and leaves out a portion. The sample carries under 80,000 clones, about 87% recorded once. The sequenced material came from peripheral blood. Receptor source: a man in his 60s with acute or convalescent COVID-19.

The V and J genes are TRBV5-1 and TRBJ2-3; 9 positions agree with TRBD2. Germline V CDR1 and CDR2: SGHRS, YFSETQ. The V gene end was trimmed by 4 bases and the J gene end by 3 bases; junction bases not matched to a gene: 9. This CDR3 has 16 residues. CDR3 nucleotides: TGCGCCAGCAGCAGAACGGGGACTAGCAGGACAGATACGCAGTATTTT. It codes for CASSRTGTSRTDTQYF. The full variable domain, rest sourced from reference TRBV5-1 and TRBJ2-3, is KAGVTQTPRYLIKTRGQQVTLSCSPISGHRSVSWYQQTPGQGLQFLFEYFSETQRNKGNFPGRFSGRQFSNSRSEMNVSTLELGDSALYLCASSRTGTSRTDTQYFGPGTRLTVL.

This chain links TRBV14 with TRBJ1-1; 8 nucleotides agree with TRBD1. The CDR3 contains 14 residues. Germline V gene lookup returns CDR1 SGHDN and CDR2 FVKESK. The V gene end was trimmed by 4 bases and the J gene end by 4 bases; junction bases not matched to a gene: 5. The CDR3 nucleotides read TGTGCCAGCAGCCGCAGGGGGCGGGCCACTGAAGCTTTCTTT. Its translation: CASSRRGRATEAFF.